The 20 T cell receptor beta chains below all came from one sample that was sequenced in a study of T cells in Graves' hyperthyroidism and ophthalmopathy. Amplified TCR beta CDR3 regions derived from RNA transcripts. When the TCR CDR3 underwent first-round RT-PCR, the HTBI primer set was used. TCRdb re-called the multiplex PCR reads with MiXCR, one entry per CDR3 protein. The table has about 720,000 distinct CDR3 sequences, about 17% seen once. The source material was blood. The receptor source for this set is a woman between 45 and 65 years old with Graves' hyperthyroidism that later progressed to Graves' ophthalmopathy.

In the case of this clonotype: A read error is possible here, since a much larger clone lies one base away. This chain uses TRBV11-2 with TRBJ2-5; D unclear. The CDR3 totals 13 residues. In germline, CDR1 is SGHAT, CDR2 FQNNGV. Deletions cut 7 bases from V and 4 bases from J, with 13 bases between. CDR3 sequence: CASNSYGRETQYF. In DNA form, the CDR3 reads TGTGCCAGCAACTCCTACGGGCGAGAGACCCAGTACTTC.

Notes on this clonotype: This may arise from a read error, as a much more abundant clone is one base away. The chain has TRBV11-2 and TRBJ2-5; D could derive from TRBD1 or TRBD2 (7 bases each). Germline CDR1 SGHAT, CDR2 FQNNGV. This CDR3 region has 15 residues. The CDR3: CTSREYRGGQETQYF. CDR3 bases: TGTACCAGCAGGGAATACAGGGGAGGGCAAGAGACCCAGTACTTC.

V is TRBV19 and J is TRBJ2-5, with 8 bases fitting TRBD2. The CDR3 runs to 15 residues. Germline assignment: CDR1 LNHDA and CDR2 SQIVND (reference sequence). V gave up 3 bases and J gave up 5 bases; unmatched junction bases: 8. The CDR3 loop reads CASSIAPSGRETQYF. As DNA, the CDR3 is TGTGCCAGTAGTATCGCCCCTAGCGGGCGGGAGACCCAGTACTTC.

This clonotype was picked up many times. The genes are TRBV3-1 and TRBJ2-1; D possibly corresponds to TRBD2 (7 bases). Germline V gene data show CDR1 as LGHDT and CDR2 as YNNKEL (reference sequence). V was trimmed by 4 bases and J by 8 bases, leaving 18 bases between them. The CDR3 has 15 amino acids. For the CDR3, the DNA is TGTGCCAGCAGCCCCCGTCCGGGGGGCGGCGATGAGCAGTTCTTC. Amino acid sequence: CASSPRPGGGDEQFF.

The chain is built from TRBV20-1 and TRBJ2-7; 7 bases line up with TRBD1. The germline V gene has CDR1 DFQATT and CDR2 SNEGSKA (reference sequence). Trimming at V came to 6 bases and at J to 6 bases, leaving 14 bases not matched to a gene. The CDR3 covers 14 residues. Here the CDR3 reads CSAPILTGAGEQYF. The CDR3, as DNA: TGCAGTGCACCGATCCTTACAGGGGCTGGCGAGCAGTACTTC.

The rearrangement uses TRBV9 and TRBJ2-7; 8 bases are a match to TRBD1. Per the germline V gene, CDR1 is SGDLS and CDR2 is YYNGEE. There are 13 residues in the CDR3. The junction had 6 bases not matched to a gene; V was cut back by 4 bases and J by 6 bases. This chain's CDR3 is CASSLTGVGEQYF. The CDR3 DNA reads TGTGCCAGCAGCCTGACAGGGGTGGGCGAGCAGTACTTC.

This clonotype was seen at least ten times. This rearrangement joins TRBV12-3 or TRBV12-4 to TRBJ1-2; 7 bases map to TRBD1. Losses at the gene ends were 7 bases for V and 0 bases for J; bases not matched to a gene: 11. CDR3 length: 16 residues. The CDR3 spells CASTYPTGTANYGYTF. The DNA for the CDR3 is TGTGCCAGCACATATCCGACAGGGACGGCTAACTATGGCTACACCTTC.

This clonotype has just a few counts. The chain couples TRBV2 to TRBJ1-3; D unresolved. V lost 3 bases to trimming and J lost 2 bases, with 14 bases between them. CDR1 and CDR2 from the germline V gene are SNHLY and FYNNEI. The CDR3 totals 16 residues. The CDR3 spells CASSDPGEEAGNTIYF. The CDR3 DNA follows: TGTGCCAGCAGTGACCCCGGGGAGGAGGCTGGAAACACCATATATTTT.

This clonotype was counted ten times or more. The chain recombines TRBV20-1 with TRBJ1-5; TRBD1 is a possible D gene (5 bases). Trimming cost V 0 bases and J 6 bases, with 12 bases left between them. The CDR3 loop spans 14 amino acids. Germline CDR1 DFQATT, CDR2 SNEGSKA (reference sequence). The CDR3 DNA reads TGCAGTGCTAGAGATATCCAGGGTAGTCAGCCCCAGCATTTT. Translating gives CSARDIQGSQPQHF.

This clonotype was found a few times. CDR3 nucleotide sequence: TGCGCCAGCAGCTTGGAGGGGGAGGAAAAACTGTTTTTT. Its protein product is CASSLEGEEKLFF. The chain recombines TRBV5-1 with TRBJ1-4, with D possibly matching TRBD1 (6 bases). CDR3 size: 13 residues. Trimming stripped 0 bases from V and 8 bases from J, with 8 bases between. The germline CDR1 and CDR2 sequences are SGHRS and YFSETQ.

Concerning this clonotype: A much more abundant neighbour one base away suggests this may be a read error. V and J are TRBV18 and TRBJ2-5, with D tentatively TRBD1 or TRBD2 (5 bases each). Germline CDR1 reads KGHSH; CDR2 reads LQKENI. Trimming cost V 1 base and J 8 bases, with 17 bases left between them. The CDR3 is made up of 15 amino acids. Here the CDR3 reads CASSPQGRAGDTQYF. The CDR3 nucleotides are TGTGCCAGCTCACCACAGGGACGTGCAGGAGACACCCAGTACTTC.

This clonotype was counted many times. V is TRBV18 and J is TRBJ2-5; TRBD1 matches 7 bases. Per germline, CDR1 KGHSH and CDR2 LQKENI. Trimming took 4 bases from V and 5 from J; bases not matched to a gene: 4. There are 13 residues in the CDR3. The CDR3 is CASSQGAGETQYF. The CDR3 DNA is TGTGCCAGCTCACAGGGGGCCGGTGAGACCCAGTACTTC.

The chain joins TRBV6-1 to TRBJ1-1; tentative D call: TRBD1 (6 bases). Germline V gene sequence: CDR1 MNHNS, CDR2 SASEGT. CDR3 length equals 12 residues. Trimming shortened V by 6 bases and J by 5 bases, and 10 bases separated the two germline ends. The CDR3 region is CASRRGRTEAFF. The CDR3 region has the DNA TGTGCCAGCAGACGGGGGCGAACTGAAGCTTTCTTT.

J is TRBJ1-1 and V is TRBV7-8; 8 positions match TRBD1. The CDR3 is 14 amino acids. Germline V gene lookup returns CDR1 SGHVS and CDR2 FQNEAQ. Germline trimming cut 3 bases from V and 2 bases from J; bases unmatched to any gene: 2. CDR3 sequence (DNA): TGTGCCAGCAGCTTTCAGGGGGCCAACACTGAAGCTTTCTTT. Protein: CASSFQGANTEAFF.

This clonotype was observed a few times. This chain connects TRBV9 to TRBJ2-5, with 11 positions matching TRBD2. CDR3 size: 17 residues. J was trimmed by 3 bases and V by 0 bases; bases with no gene match: 7. The germline gives CDR1 SGDLS, CDR2 YYNGEE. The CDR3 spells CASSVDVGSGGEETQYF. In DNA form, the CDR3 reads TGTGCCAGCAGCGTAGACGTCGGTAGCGGGGGGGAAGAGACCCAGTACTTC.

There are many counts of this clonotype. Given a much more abundant clone one base away, this may be a read error. V gene TRBV7-9 combines with J gene TRBJ1-1, with D possibly being TRBD1 (6 bases). The germline CDR1 and CDR2 sequences are SEHNR and FQNEAQ (reference sequence). This CDR3 region has 14 residues. V lost 1 base to trimming and J lost 3 bases, with 9 bases between them. The CDR3 nucleotides are TGTGCCAGCAGCTTAGGACAGGAGGACACTGAAGCTTTCTTT. Its protein is CASSLGQEDTEAFF.

This clonotype occurred many times. The rearrangement uses TRBV11-2 and TRBJ1-1; D uncertain. Germline assignment: CDR1 SGHAT and CDR2 FQNNGV. There are 14 residues in the CDR3. The V gene lost 5 bases and the J gene lost 3 bases, with 13 bases spanning the gap. DNA of the CDR3: TGTGCCAGCAGCATAACGGTTGTAGACACTGAAGCTTTCTTT. Encoded protein: CASSITVVDTEAFF. The full variable domain, its missing parts supplied by reference TRBV11-2 and TRBJ1-1, is EAGVAQSPRYKIIEKRQSVAFWCNPISGHATLYWYQQILGQGPKLLIQFQNNGVVDDSQLPKDRFSAERLKGVDSTLKIQPAKLEDSAVYLCASSITVVDTEAFFGQGTRLTVV.

The V gene is TRBV7-9, the J gene TRBJ2-5, with a possible D match to TRBD1 (6 bases). Germline CDR1 and CDR2: SEHNR and FQNEAQ (reference sequence). Trimming left V 4 bases short and J 4 bases short, with 10 bases between. The CDR3 has 13 amino acids. In nucleotides, the CDR3 is TGTGCCAGCAGCTCGGGACACTTAGAGACCCAGTACTTC. Translated, it gives CASSSGHLETQYF.

This clonotype was seen repeatedly, ten times or more. This rearrangement joins TRBV6-5 to TRBJ2-3; D not certain. In germline, CDR1 is MNHEY, CDR2 SVGAGI. The V and J ends lost 0 bases and 0 bases respectively, with 7 bases between them. The CDR3 loop spans 15 amino acids. CDR3 in DNA: TGTGCCAGCAGTTACTCGACGGAAAGCACAGATACGCAGTATTTT. It encodes CASSYSTESTDTQYF.

The chain links TRBV7-3 to TRBJ1-2, with 7 bases lining up with TRBD1. This CDR3 region has 13 residues. V was pared by 5 bases and J by 7 bases, with 7 bases of the junction left unmatched. The germline gives CDR1 SGHTA, CDR2 FQGTGA. The CDR3, as DNA: TGTGCCAGCAGCCGCCGGGACAGCCGTGGCTACACCTTC. This encodes CASSRRDSRGYTF.